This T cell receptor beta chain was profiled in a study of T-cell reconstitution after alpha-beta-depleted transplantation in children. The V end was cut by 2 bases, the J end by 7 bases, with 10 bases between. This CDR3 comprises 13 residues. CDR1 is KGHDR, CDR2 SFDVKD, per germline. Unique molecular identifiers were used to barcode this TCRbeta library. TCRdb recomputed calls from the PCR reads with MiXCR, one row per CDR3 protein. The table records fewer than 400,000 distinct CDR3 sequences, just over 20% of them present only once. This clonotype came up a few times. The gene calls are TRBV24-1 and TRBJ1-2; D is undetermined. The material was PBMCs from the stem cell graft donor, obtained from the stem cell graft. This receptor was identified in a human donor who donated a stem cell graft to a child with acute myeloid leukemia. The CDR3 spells CATSDSGIGGYTF. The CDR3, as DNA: TGTGCCACCAGTGATTCCGGGATTGGTGGCTACACCTTC.